This T cell receptor beta chain originates from a study of response to subunit inactivated influenza vaccine. Broader study findings: It was suggested by the authors that few new T cells are recruited by each seasonal influenza vaccination.

Each CDR3 protein is one row after TCRdb ran MiXCR on the RT-PCR reads. In the table there are roughly 700,000 distinct CDR3 sequences, 15% to 18% of which are singletons. CDR1 and CDR2 (germline): SGHRS, YFSETQ. The CDR3 is 15 residues long. V lost 2 bases and J lost 1; bases outside the gene matches: 5. Concerning this clonotype itself: No antigen is known for it.

This chain joins TRBV5-1 and TRBJ2-7, with TRBD2 matching over 8 bases. Source: PBMCs from blood, taken approximately 12 days after vaccination. This clonotype was obtained from a man over 45 who received an inactivated influenza vaccine. The CDR3 here is CASSFLAGKSYEQYF. The CDR3 coding sequence is TGCGCCAGCAGCTTTCTAGCGGGCAAATCCTACGAGCAGTACTTC.